This T cell receptor (beta chain) was sequenced during a study of blood T cells in healthy people across ages. Alongside a J-beta primer mix, a sample-barcoded 5' primer served in a second PCR lasting roughly 6 to 12 cycles. Each cDNA molecule, via a template-switch adaptor with 12 random nucleotides, was tagged. TCRdb called the 5' RACE reads again in MiXCR, with one record for every CDR3 protein. The sample consists of 1,800,000 or so distinct CDR3 sequences, about 39% of them appearing once. Trimming cost V 5 bases and J 4 bases; bases outside gene matches: 13. The V gene's germline CDR1 is SGHTA and CDR2 FQGNSA. This CDR3 is 16 amino acids long.

The chain recombines TRBV7-2 with TRBJ2-5; TRBD2 matches 7 bases. Sequencing was performed on blood. The TCR comes from a human donor in good health. The CDR3 DNA reads as TGTGCCAGCAGCGAAACGGGGAGGGGCCGGGGAGAGACCCAGTACTTC. Translation gives CASSETGRGRGETQYF.